This T cell receptor beta chain was retrieved from a study of neoadjuvant anti-PD-1 for oral cavity cancer. This CDR3 contains 16 residues. Trimming shortened V by 0 bases and J by 3 bases, and 15 bases separated the two germline ends. Germline CDR1 is SGDLS and CDR2 is YYNGEE. Notes on this clone: Its antigen remains unidentified.

PBMC libraries mostly used roughly 500 ng of input genomic DNA, with six replicates per sample. Here immunoSEQ multiplex PCR was the method, and the copy in TCRdb shows in-frame clones only, minus some. The table has approximately 7,800 clones, 65% to 80% seen once. Points from the study as a whole: After neoadjuvant nivolumab, PBMC T cell clonality was significantly higher in non-responders than responders.

Time point: after neoadjuvant nivolumab, at surgical resection. Cohort: HPV-negative, locally advanced oral cavity squamous cell carcinoma patients. PBMCs were not maintained or expanded in culture before analysis. The TCR sequence derives from a person between 40 and 85 years old with oral cavity squamous cell carcinoma. The source material was PBMCs, sampled after nivolumab (anti-PD-1) treatment. The genes are TRBV9 and TRBJ1-1; TRBD1 is a possible D gene (5 bases). Written as DNA, the CDR3 is TGTGCCAGCAGCGTAGCTACCGGGGGAGCGGACACTGAAGCTTTCTTT. The encoded protein is CASSVATGGADTEAFF.